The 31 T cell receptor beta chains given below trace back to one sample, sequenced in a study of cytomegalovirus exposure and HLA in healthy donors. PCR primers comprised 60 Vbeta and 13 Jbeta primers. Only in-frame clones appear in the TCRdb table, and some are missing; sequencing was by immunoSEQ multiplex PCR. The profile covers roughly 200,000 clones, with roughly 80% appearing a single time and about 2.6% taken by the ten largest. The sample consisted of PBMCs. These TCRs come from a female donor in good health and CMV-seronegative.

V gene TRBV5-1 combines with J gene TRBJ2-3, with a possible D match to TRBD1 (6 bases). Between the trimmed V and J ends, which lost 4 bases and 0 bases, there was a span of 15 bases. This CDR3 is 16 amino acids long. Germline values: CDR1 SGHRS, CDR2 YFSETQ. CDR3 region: CASSKIRTDSTDTQYF. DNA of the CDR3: TGCGCCAGCAGCAAGATACGGACAGATAGCACAGATACGCAGTATTTT.

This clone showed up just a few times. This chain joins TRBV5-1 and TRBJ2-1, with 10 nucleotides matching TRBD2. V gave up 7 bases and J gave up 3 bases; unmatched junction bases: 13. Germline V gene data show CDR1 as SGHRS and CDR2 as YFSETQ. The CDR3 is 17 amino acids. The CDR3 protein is CASHRPRASGSYNEQFF. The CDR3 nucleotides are TGCGCCAGCCACCGTCCTCGAGCTAGCGGGAGCTACAATGAGCAGTTCTTC. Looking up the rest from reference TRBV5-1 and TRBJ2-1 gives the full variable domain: KAGVTQTPRYLIKTRGQQVTLSCSPISGHRSVSWYQQTPGQGLQFLFEYFSETQRNKGNFPGRFSGRQFSNSRSEMNVSTLELGDSALYLCASHRPRASGSYNEQFFGPGTRLTVL.

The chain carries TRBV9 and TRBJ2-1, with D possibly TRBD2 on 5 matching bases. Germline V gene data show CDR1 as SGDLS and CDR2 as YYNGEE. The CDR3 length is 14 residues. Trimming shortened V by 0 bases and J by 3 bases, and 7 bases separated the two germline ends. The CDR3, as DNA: TGTGCCAGCAGCGTAGGGGCGGGCTACAATGAGCAGTTCTTC. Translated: CASSVGAGYNEQFF. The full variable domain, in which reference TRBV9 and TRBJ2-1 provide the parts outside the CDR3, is DSGVTQTPKHLITATGQRVTLRCSPRSGDLSVYWYQQSLDQGLQFLIQYYNGEERAKGNILERFSAQQFPDLHSELNLSSLELGDSALYFCASSVGAGYNEQFFGPGTRLTVL.

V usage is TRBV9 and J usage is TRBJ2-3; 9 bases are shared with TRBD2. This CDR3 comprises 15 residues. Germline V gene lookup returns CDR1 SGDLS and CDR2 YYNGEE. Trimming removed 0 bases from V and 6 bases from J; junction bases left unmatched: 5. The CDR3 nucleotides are TGTGCCAGCAGCGTAGTAGCGGGAGTAGGGGATACGCAGTATTTT. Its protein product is CASSVVAGVGDTQYF.

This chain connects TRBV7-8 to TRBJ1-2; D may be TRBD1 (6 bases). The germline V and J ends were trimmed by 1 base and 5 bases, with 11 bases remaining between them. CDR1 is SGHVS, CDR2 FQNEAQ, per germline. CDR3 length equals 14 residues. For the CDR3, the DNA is TGTGCCAGCAGCTTAGTTGGCAGGGGATATGGCTACACCTTC. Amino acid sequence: CASSLVGRGYGYTF. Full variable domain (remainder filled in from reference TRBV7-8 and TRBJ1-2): GAGVSQSPRYKVAKRGQDVALRCDPISGHVSLFWYQQALGQGPEFLTYFQNEAQLDKSGLPSDRFFAERPEGSVSTLKIQRTQQEDSAVYLCASSLVGRGYGYTFGSGTRLTVV.

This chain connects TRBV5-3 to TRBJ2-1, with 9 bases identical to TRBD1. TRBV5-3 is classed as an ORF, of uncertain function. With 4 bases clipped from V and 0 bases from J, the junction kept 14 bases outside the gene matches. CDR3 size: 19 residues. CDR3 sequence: CARSRGQGGRGGSYNEQFF. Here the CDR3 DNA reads TGTGCCAGAAGCAGGGGACAGGGCGGTAGGGGGGGCTCCTACAATGAGCAGTTCTTC.

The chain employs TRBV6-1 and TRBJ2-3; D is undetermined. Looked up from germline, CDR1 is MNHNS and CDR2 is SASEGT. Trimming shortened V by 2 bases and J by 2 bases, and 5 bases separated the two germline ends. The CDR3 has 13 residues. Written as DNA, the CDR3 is TGTGCCAGCAGTGAATTATCCACAGATACGCAGTATTTT. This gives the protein CASSELSTDTQYF.

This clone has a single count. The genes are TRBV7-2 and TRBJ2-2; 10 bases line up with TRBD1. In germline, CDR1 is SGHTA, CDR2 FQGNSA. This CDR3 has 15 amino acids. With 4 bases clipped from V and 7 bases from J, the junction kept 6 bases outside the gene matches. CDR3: CASSSSGTGVGELFF. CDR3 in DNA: TGTGCCAGCAGCTCCTCCGGGACAGGGGTCGGGGAGCTGTTTTTT. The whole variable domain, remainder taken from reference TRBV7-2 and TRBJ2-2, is GAGVSQSPSNKVTEKGKDVELRCDPISGHTALYWYRQSLGQGLEFLIYFQGNSAPDKSGLPSDRFSAERTGGSVSTLTIQRTQQEDSAVYLCASSSSGTGVGELFFGEGSRLTVL.

CDR3 coding DNA: TGTGCCAGCAGACTAGGAACTCAGCCCCAGCATTTT. Protein product: CASRLGTQPQHF. The chain combines TRBV7-9 with TRBJ1-5; D uncertain. CDR3 length equals 12 residues. CDR1 SEHNR and CDR2 FQNEAQ come from the germline V gene (reference sequence). V was cut by 6 bases and J by 6 bases, with 9 bases left in between.

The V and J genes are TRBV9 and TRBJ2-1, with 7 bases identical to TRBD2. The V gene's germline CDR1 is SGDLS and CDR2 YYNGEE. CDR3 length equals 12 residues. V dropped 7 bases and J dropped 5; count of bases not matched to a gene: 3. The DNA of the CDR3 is TGTGCCAGCTCTCGGGGGGACAATGAGCAGTTCTTC. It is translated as CASSRGDNEQFF. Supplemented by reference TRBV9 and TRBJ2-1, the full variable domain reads DSGVTQTPKHLITATGQRVTLRCSPRSGDLSVYWYQQSLDQGLQFLIQYYNGEERAKGNILERFSAQQFPDLHSELNLSSLELGDSALYFCASSRGDNEQFFGPGTRLTVL.

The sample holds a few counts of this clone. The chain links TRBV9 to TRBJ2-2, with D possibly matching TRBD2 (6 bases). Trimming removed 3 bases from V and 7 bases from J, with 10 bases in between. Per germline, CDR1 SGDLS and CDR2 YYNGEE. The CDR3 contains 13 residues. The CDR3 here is CASSALEGGELFF. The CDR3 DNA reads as TGTGCCAGCAGCGCCTTGGAGGGCGGGGAGCTGTTTTTT.

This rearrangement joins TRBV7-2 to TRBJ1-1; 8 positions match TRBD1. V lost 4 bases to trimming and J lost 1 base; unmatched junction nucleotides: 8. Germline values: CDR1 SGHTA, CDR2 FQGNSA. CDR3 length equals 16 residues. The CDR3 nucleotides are TGTGCCAGCAGCTCCAGGGGGCTAATTAGGAACACTGAAGCTTTCTTT. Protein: CASSSRGLIRNTEAFF.

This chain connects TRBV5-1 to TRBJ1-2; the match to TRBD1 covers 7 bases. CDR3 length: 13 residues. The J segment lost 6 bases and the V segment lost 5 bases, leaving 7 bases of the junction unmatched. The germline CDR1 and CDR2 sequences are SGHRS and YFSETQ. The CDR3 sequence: CASSHQGGDGYTF. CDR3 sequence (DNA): TGCGCCAGCAGTCATCAGGGGGGTGATGGCTACACCTTC.

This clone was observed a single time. The CDR3 spells CASTEEGNSPLHF. The CDR3 DNA follows: TGTGCCAGCACCGAGGAGGGGAATTCACCCCTCCACTTT. This chain joins TRBV2 and TRBJ1-6, with a weak D call TRBD1 (5 bases). V gave up 7 bases and J gave up 7 bases, with 11 bases separating them. In germline, CDR1 is SNHLY, CDR2 FYNNEI. This CDR3 region has 13 residues.

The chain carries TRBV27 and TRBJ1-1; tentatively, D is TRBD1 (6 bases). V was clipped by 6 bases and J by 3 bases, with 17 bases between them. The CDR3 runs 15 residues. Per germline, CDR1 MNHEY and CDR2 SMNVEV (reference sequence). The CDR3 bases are TGTGCCAGCAGCAAAGGGGTAACAGGGTACACTGAAGCTTTCTTT. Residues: CASSKGVTGYTEAFF.

The CDR3 DNA is TGTGCCTGGAGTCAGGGACAGGGGAAAAATCAGCCCCAGCATTTT. It encodes CAWSQGQGKNQPQHF. The genes are TRBV30 and TRBJ1-5, with TRBD1 matching 10 bases. Germline loops: CDR1 GTSNPN, CDR2 SVGIG (reference sequence). The trim removed 2 bases at V and 4 bases at J, leaving 5 bases unmatched. This CDR3 region has 15 residues.

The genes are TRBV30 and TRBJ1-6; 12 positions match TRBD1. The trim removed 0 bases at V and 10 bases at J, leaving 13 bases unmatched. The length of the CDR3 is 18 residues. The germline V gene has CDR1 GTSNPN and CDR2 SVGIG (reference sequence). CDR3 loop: CAWSVRWGQGASESPLHF. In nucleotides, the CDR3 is TGTGCCTGGAGTGTACGGTGGGGACAGGGGGCATCAGAATCACCCCTCCACTTT. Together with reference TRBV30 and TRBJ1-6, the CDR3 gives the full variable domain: SQTIHQWPATLVQPVGSPLSLECTVEGTSNPNLYWYRQAAGRGLQLLFYSVGIGQISSEVPQNLSASRPQDRQFILSSKKLLLSDSGFYLCAWSVRWGQGASESPLHFGNGTRLTVT.

The CDR3 nucleotides read TGTGCCAGCAGCGTAGGGACAGGGCCCAACACTGAAGCTTTCTTT. It codes for CASSVGTGPNTEAFF. V usage is TRBV9 and J usage is TRBJ1-1, with 8 bases lining up with TRBD1. The CDR3 has 15 residues. With 0 bases clipped from V and 2 bases from J, the junction kept 3 bases outside the gene matches. Germline V gene sequence: CDR1 SGDLS, CDR2 YYNGEE.

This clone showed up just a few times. CDR3 residues: CASSLRTGTDTQYF. The CDR3 nucleotides are TGCGCCAGCAGCTTGCGGACAGGCACAGATACGCAGTATTTT. This chain joins TRBV5-1 and TRBJ2-3, with D perhaps TRBD1 (6 bases). The CDR3 runs 14 residues. Trimming shortened V by 1 base and J by 1 base, and 7 bases separated the two germline ends. The germline V gene encodes CDR1 SGHRS and CDR2 YFSETQ.

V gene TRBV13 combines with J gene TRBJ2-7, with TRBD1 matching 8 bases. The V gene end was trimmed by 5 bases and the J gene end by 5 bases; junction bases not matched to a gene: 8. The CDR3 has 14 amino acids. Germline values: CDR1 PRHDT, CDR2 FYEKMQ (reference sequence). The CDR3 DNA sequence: TGTGCCAGCAGCCTCGGACAGGGTTTCAACGAGCAGTACTTC. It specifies CASSLGQGFNEQYF.

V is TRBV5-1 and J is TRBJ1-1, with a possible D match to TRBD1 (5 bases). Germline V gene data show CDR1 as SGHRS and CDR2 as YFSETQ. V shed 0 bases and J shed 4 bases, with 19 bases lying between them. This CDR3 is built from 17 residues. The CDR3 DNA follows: TGCGCCAGCAGCTTGGCCGGGCCCCGGCGGGGGTTCACTGAAGCTTTCTTT. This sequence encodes CASSLAGPRRGFTEAFF.

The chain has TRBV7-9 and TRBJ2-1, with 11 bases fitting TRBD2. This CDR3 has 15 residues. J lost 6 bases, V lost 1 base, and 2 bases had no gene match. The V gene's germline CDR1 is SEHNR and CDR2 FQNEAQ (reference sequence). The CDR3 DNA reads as TGTGCCAGCAGCTTAGTAGCGGGAGGGCTCAATGAGCAGTTCTTC. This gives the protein CASSLVAGGLNEQFF.

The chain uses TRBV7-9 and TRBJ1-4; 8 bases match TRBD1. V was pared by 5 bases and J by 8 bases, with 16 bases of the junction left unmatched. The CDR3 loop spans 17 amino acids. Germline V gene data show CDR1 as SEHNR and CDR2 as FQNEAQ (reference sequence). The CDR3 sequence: CASSPGQGAPTREKLFF. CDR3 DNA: TGTGCCAGCAGCCCCGGACAGGGCGCCCCCACTAGGGAAAAACTGTTTTTT.

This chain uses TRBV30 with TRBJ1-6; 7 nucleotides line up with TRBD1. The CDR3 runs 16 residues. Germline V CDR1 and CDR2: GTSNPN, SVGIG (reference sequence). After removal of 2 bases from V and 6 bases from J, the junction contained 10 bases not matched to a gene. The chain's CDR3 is CAWSYGRGLGNSPLHF. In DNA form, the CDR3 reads TGTGCCTGGAGTTATGGTAGGGGGCTGGGTAATTCACCCCTCCACTTT.

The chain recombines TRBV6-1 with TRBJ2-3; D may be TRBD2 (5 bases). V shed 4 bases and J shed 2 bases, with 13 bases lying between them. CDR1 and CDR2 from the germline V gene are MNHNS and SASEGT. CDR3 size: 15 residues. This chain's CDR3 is CASSGDGVTTDTQYF. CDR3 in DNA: TGTGCCAGCAGTGGAGACGGGGTAACCACAGATACGCAGTATTTT.

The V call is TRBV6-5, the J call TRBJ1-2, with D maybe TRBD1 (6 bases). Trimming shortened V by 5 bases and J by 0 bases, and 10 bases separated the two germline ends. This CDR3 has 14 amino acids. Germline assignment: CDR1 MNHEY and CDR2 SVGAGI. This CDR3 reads CASSLGGANYGYTF. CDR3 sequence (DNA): TGTGCCAGCAGTCTAGGGGGGGCTAACTATGGCTACACCTTC.

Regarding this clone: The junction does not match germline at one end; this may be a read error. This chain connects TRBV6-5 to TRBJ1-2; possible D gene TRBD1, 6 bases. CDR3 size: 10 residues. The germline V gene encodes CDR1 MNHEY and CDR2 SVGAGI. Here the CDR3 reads CAKIGGAGDF. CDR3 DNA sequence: TGTGCCAAAATCGGTGGGGCAGGGGACTTC.

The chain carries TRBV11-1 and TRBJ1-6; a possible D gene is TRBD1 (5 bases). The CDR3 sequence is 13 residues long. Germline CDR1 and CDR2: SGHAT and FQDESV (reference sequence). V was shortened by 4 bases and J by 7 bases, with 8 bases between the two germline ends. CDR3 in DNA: TGTGCCAGCAGCTCCTCAGGGAATTCACCCCTCCACTTT. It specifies CASSSSGNSPLHF. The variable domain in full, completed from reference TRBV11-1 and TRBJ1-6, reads EAEVAQSPRYKITEKSQAVAFWCDPISGHATLYWYRQILGQGPELLVQFQDESVVDDSQLPKDRFSAERLKGVDSTLKIQPAELGDSAMYLCASSSSGNSPLHFGNGTRLTVT.

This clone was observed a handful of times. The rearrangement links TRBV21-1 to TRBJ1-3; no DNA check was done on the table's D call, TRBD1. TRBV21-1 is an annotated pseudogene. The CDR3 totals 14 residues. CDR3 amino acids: CASIKDNVGNTIYF. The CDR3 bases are TGTGCCAGCATTAAAGACAATGTAGGAAACACCATATATTTT.

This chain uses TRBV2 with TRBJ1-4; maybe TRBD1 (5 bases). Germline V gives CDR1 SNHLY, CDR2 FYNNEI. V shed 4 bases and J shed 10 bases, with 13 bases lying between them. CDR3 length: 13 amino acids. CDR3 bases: TGTGCCAGCAGTGGGTCCACCGGGGGAAAACTGTTTTTT. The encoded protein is CASSGSTGGKLFF.

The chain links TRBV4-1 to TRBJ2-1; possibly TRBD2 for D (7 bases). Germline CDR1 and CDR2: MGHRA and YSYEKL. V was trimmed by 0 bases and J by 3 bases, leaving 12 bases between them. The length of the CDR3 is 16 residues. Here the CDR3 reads CASSQDRGGVYNEQFF. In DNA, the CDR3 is TGCGCCAGCAGCCAAGACAGGGGAGGGGTCTACAATGAGCAGTTCTTC.